Listed here is a single T cell receptor beta chain. Its antigen is as yet unknown. Sequencing targeted expressed TCRB transcripts, as all isolated RNA had been reverse transcribed. The method was immunoSEQ multiplex PCR; TCRdb's version includes in-frame clones alone and lacks a portion of them. The table records about 140,000 clones, about 9.1% of them present only once. All sorted populations exceeded 98% purity. This entry comes from a study of beta chain features in type 1 diabetes. Turning to the study itself: Healthy donors and patients showed comparable age, gender and cell yields.

Germline loops: CDR1 SEHNR, CDR2 FQNEAQ (reference sequence). V was cut by 7 bases and J by 1 base, with 10 bases left in between. The CDR3 loop spans 13 amino acids. Overall study findings and caveats: Type 1 diabetes patients had fewer VDJ junction insertions and more deletions. Across all four CD4+ subsets, people with type 1 diabetes showed modestly shorter TCRB CDR3s.

This rearrangement joins TRBV7-9 to TRBJ2-5; D is uncertain. The sequenced material came from central memory CD4+ T cells from blood. The sequence was obtained from a middle-aged woman in good health. The CDR3, as DNA: TGTGCCAGCACCTCCCTTCCCCAAGAGACCCAGTACTTC. This encodes CASTSLPQETQYF.